The 21 T cell receptor beta chains presented below share a single source sample, sequenced in a study of T cell repertoires in cytomegalovirus infection. Each CDR3 protein is one row after TCRdb ran MiXCR on the reads. Of approximately 500,000 distinct CDR3 sequences listed, about 17% are singletons. The material sequenced was CD8+ T cells from PBMCs. The receptors originated from a human donor in good health (CMV status not recorded). Some clones in this sample may be carry-over from other donors' samples.

There are many counts of this clonotype. This chain joins TRBV2 and TRBJ2-5; TRBD1 aligns across 10 bases. This CDR3 has 15 amino acids. J gave up 2 bases and V 11 bases, and 11 bases lay outside the gene matches. Looked up from germline, CDR1 is SNHLY and CDR2 is FYNNEI. The CDR3 loop reads CAAPRGTGVQETQYF. CDR3 sequence (DNA): TGTGCCGCCCCGCGGGGGACAGGGGTTCAAGAGACCCAGTACTTC. Complete variable domain (other parts from reference TRBV2 and TRBJ2-5): EPEVTQTPSHQVTQMGQEVILRCVPISNHLYFYWYRQILGQKVEFLVSFYNNEISEKSEIFDDQFSVERPDGSNFTLKIRSTKLEDSAMYFCAAPRGTGVQETQYFGPGTRLLVL.

This clonotype was picked up a small number of times. The chain couples TRBV29-1 to TRBJ2-7; D is ambiguous. The V and J ends lost 4 bases and 0 bases respectively, with 10 bases between them. The CDR3 length is 13 residues. In germline, CDR1 is SQVTM, CDR2 ANQGSEA. This CDR3 is CSVVGRISYEQYF. The CDR3, as DNA: TGCAGCGTTGTGGGCAGAATCTCCTACGAGCAGTACTTC.

The rearrangement uses TRBV9 and TRBJ1-5, with no clear D. V lost 3 bases to trimming and J lost 0 bases, with 7 bases between them. CDR1 SGDLS and CDR2 YYNGEE come from the germline V gene. The CDR3 is made up of 14 amino acids. This CDR3 is CASSGGFSNQPQHF. The CDR3 DNA is TGTGCCAGCAGCGGAGGGTTTAGCAATCAGCCCCAGCATTTT.

This clonotype was seen at least ten times. This chain joins TRBV7-6 and TRBJ2-3; a weak D match, TRBD2 (5 bases). The germline gives CDR1 SGHVS, CDR2 FNYEAQ. The V end was cut by 5 bases, the J end by 3 bases, with 12 bases between. There are 14 residues in the CDR3. The CDR3 loop reads CASSTRLGTDTQYF. The CDR3, as DNA: TGTGCCAGCAGCACTAGACTGGGGACAGATACGCAGTATTTT.

The V call is TRBV12-3 or TRBV12-4, the J call TRBJ2-2; 8 bases agree with TRBD1. Trimming removed 6 bases from V and 0 bases from J; junction bases left unmatched: 9. The CDR3 has 17 amino acids. The CDR3 loop is CASSPDREFANTGELFF. CDR3 coding DNA: TGTGCCAGCAGCCCGGACAGGGAATTCGCGAACACCGGGGAGCTGTTTTTT.

This clonotype has only a few counts. The chain recombines TRBV7-9 with TRBJ1-2, with 8 bases lining up with TRBD1. This CDR3 region has 18 residues. In germline, CDR1 is SEHNR, CDR2 FQNEAQ (reference sequence). V shed 1 base and J 8 bases; nucleotides not matched to a gene: 18. The CDR3 coding sequence is TGTGCCAGCAGCTTAGACAACGGCCAGGGGGCTTCCTCGGGGGGCTACACCTTC. Translating it yields CASSLDNGQGASSGGYTF.

This clonotype turned up a few times. The chain recombines TRBV9 with TRBJ2-7; D is uncertain. Looked up from germline, CDR1 is SGDLS and CDR2 is YYNGEE. This CDR3 is 15 amino acids long. Trimming removed 3 bases from V and 3 bases from J, with 16 bases in between. The CDR3 coding sequence is TGTGCCAGCAGCGGAACAGAAAACAATTACTACGAGCAGTACTTC. It encodes CASSGTENNYYEQYF.

This clonotype has just a few counts. This chain uses TRBV10-3 with TRBJ1-5; weak D call: TRBD1 (6 bases). The CDR3 runs to 15 residues. Germline V gene lookup returns CDR1 ENHRY and CDR2 SYGVKD. V was clipped by 2 bases and J by 2 bases, with 10 bases between them. Written as DNA, the CDR3 is TGTGCCATCAGTGAGGGCAGGGGAGGCAATCAGCCCCAGCATTTT. This encodes CAISEGRGGNQPQHF.

In this sample, this clonotype turned up a few times. V is TRBV4-2 and J is TRBJ2-1, with 13 nucleotides matching TRBD2. Losses at the gene ends were 4 bases for V and 8 bases for J; bases not matched to a gene: 5. There are 15 residues in the CDR3. The V gene's germline CDR1 is LGHNA and CDR2 YNFKEQ. The CDR3 DNA is TGTGCCAGCAGCCCACTAGCGGGAGGGGTTGATGAGCAGTTCTTC. This translates into CASSPLAGGVDEQFF.

The chain combines TRBV27 with TRBJ2-1; TRBD2 matches 8 bases. The CDR3 spans 15 residues. Trimming took 7 bases from V and 5 from J; bases not matched to a gene: 10. The germline V gene encodes CDR1 MNHEY and CDR2 SMNVEV (reference sequence). CDR3 residues: CASTSIGGDNNEQFF. The CDR3, as DNA: TGTGCCAGCACCTCTATCGGGGGGGACAACAATGAGCAGTTCTTC.

This clonotype was seen many times. The chain couples TRBV11-1 to TRBJ2-1, with 8 bases lining up with TRBD2. CDR1 is SGHAT and CDR2 is FQDESV in the germline V gene (reference sequence). The CDR3 totals 14 residues. V lost 2 bases, J lost 8 bases, and 5 bases stayed unmatched. As DNA, the CDR3 is TGTGCCAGCAGCTTAATAGCGGGGACCGATGAGCAGTTCTTC. This translates into CASSLIAGTDEQFF.

This clonotype occurred a few times. This rearrangement joins TRBV5-6 to TRBJ2-1, with TRBD2 as a possible D gene (6 bases). CDR3 size: 16 residues. Germline V gene sequence: CDR1 SGHDT, CDR2 YYEEEE. V was cut by 4 bases and J by 1 base, with 15 bases left in between. The DNA for the CDR3 is TGTGCCAGCAGCCCCCCGGGACTCCAATCCTACAATGAGCAGTTCTTC. This codes for CASSPPGLQSYNEQFF.

This clonotype has a single count. The chain recombines TRBV10-2 with TRBJ1-1; 7 positions agree with TRBD1. The CDR3 is 14 amino acids. The germline gives CDR1 WSHSY, CDR2 SAAADI. Germline trimming cut 10 bases from V and 4 bases from J; bases unmatched to any gene: 12. CDR3 DNA sequence: TGCGCCACCGGAGAGACAGGGTATCCCACTGAAGCTTTCTTT. It translates to CATGETGYPTEAFF.

This clonotype occurred many times. V and J are TRBV12-3 or TRBV12-4 and TRBJ2-3, with 7 nucleotides matching TRBD2. Unmatched junction bases numbered 12, after V lost 6 bases and J lost 0 bases. The CDR3 spans 17 residues. Here the CDR3 reads CASSPLPAGYSTDTQYF. In DNA form, the CDR3 reads TGTGCCAGCAGCCCCCTGCCAGCGGGGTACAGCACAGATACGCAGTATTTT.

This clonotype was detected many times. The V gene is TRBV7-3, the J gene TRBJ2-2, with 7 bases aligning to TRBD2. J was trimmed by 6 bases and V by 5 bases; bases with no gene match: 6. Germline assignment: CDR1 SGHTA and CDR2 FQGTGA. This CDR3 region has 14 residues. The CDR3 spells CASSPWGGAGELFF. The DNA of the CDR3 is TGTGCCAGCAGCCCATGGGGAGGGGCCGGGGAGCTGTTTTTT.

There are many counts of this clonotype. This chain links TRBV5-4 with TRBJ2-3; D is perhaps TRBD2 (6 bases). The germline CDR1 and CDR2 sequences are SGHNT and YYREEE (reference sequence). Trimming pared 4 bases from V and 0 bases from J, leaving 12 bases between. The CDR3 spans 15 residues. CDR3 in DNA: TGTGCCAGCAGCCATGCTGGGGGGAGCACAGATACGCAGTATTTT. Translating it yields CASSHAGGSTDTQYF.

This clonotype has ten or more counts. The gene calls are TRBV7-8 and TRBJ1-2, with D perhaps TRBD1 (6 bases). V was clipped by 5 bases and J by 3 bases, with 13 bases between them. The CDR3 contains 14 residues. CDR1 is SGHVS, CDR2 FQNEAQ, per germline. The CDR3: CASSALGTYYGYTF. CDR3 nucleotide sequence: TGTGCCAGCAGCGCCCTCGGGACATACTATGGCTACACCTTC.

This clonotype came up a few times. This chain connects TRBV18 to TRBJ1-2; possibly TRBD1 for D (6 bases). CDR1 KGHSH and CDR2 LQKENI come from the germline V gene. This CDR3 is built from 14 residues. The ends were cut back, 2 bases at V and 6 bases at J, with 13 bases in the middle. CDR3 loop: CASSPGGASDGYTF. In nucleotides, the CDR3 is TGTGCCAGCTCACCAGGGGGCGCGAGTGATGGCTACACCTTC. Complete variable domain (other parts from reference TRBV18 and TRBJ1-2): NAGVMQNPRHLVRRRGQEARLRCSPMKGHSHVYWYRQLPEEGLKFMVYLQKENIIDESGMPKERFSAEFPKEGPSILRIQQVVRGDSAAYFCASSPGGASDGYTFGSGTRLTVV.

A single count supports this clonotype. A much larger clone differs from this one at a single base, so this may be a read error. The V gene is TRBV6-6, the J gene TRBJ2-4, with D possibly being TRBD2 (5 bases). Germline V gene sequence: CDR1 MNHNY, CDR2 SVGAGI (reference sequence). This CDR3 contains 20 residues. The CDR3 sequence: CAGSYPTKGVATIAKNIQYF. CDR3 DNA sequence: TGTGCCGGCAGTTACCCGACTAAGGGCGTCGCGACAATAGCCAAAAACATTCAGTACTTC.

The table lists this clonotype with a few counts. This sequence joins TRBV10-2 and TRBJ1-6, with D perhaps matching TRBD1 (6 bases). The CDR3 runs to 13 residues. Trimming stripped 7 bases from V and 9 bases from J, with 13 bases between. Germline V gene sequence: CDR1 WSHSY, CDR2 SAAADI. CDR3 sequence (DNA): TGCGCCAGCACCCGGGACACCGCTTCACCCCTCCACTTT. Translated: CASTRDTASPLHF.

This clonotype occurred a few times. The chain joins TRBV28 to TRBJ2-5, with TRBD2 identical over 12 bases. Germline V gene lookup returns CDR1 MDHEN and CDR2 SYDVKM. Trimming removed 5 bases from V and 5 bases from J; junction bases left unmatched: 18. This CDR3 is built from 19 residues. CDR3: CASSLPGLAGRVPWETQYF. The CDR3 coding sequence is TGTGCCAGCAGTCTCCCGGGACTAGCGGGTAGGGTGCCCTGGGAGACCCAGTACTTC. Looking up the rest from reference TRBV28 and TRBJ2-5 gives the full variable domain: DVKVTQSSRYLVKRTGEKVFLECVQDMDHENMFWYRQDPGLGLRLIYFSYDVKMKEKGDIPEGYSVSREKKERFSLILESASTNQTSMYLCASSLPGLAGRVPWETQYFGPGTRLLVL.